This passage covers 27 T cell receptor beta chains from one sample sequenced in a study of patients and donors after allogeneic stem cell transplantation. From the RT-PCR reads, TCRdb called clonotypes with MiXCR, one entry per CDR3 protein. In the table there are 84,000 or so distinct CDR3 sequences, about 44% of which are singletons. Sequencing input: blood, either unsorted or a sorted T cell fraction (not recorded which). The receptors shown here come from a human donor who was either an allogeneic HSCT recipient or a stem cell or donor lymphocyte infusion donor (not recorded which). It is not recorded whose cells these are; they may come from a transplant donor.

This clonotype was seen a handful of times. CDR3 protein: CASTNRGSEKLFF. The DNA of the CDR3 is TGTGCCAGCACCAACAGGGGAAGCGAAAAACTGTTTTTT. The rearrangement uses TRBV12-3 or TRBV12-4 and TRBJ1-4; 7 nucleotides line up with TRBD1. The CDR3 sequence is 13 residues long. V lost 7 bases, J lost 8 bases, and 7 bases stayed unmatched.

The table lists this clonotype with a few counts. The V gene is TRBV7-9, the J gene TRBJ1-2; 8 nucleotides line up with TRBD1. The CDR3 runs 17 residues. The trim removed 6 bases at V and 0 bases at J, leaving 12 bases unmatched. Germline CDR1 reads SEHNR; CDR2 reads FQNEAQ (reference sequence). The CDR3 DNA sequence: TGTGCCAGCAGTCACAGACCGGGACAGGTGTCTAACTATGGCTACACCTTC. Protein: CASSHRPGQVSNYGYTF. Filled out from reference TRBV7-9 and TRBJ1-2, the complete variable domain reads DTGVSQNPRHKITKRGQNVTFRCDPISEHNRLYWYRQTLGQGPEFLTYFQNEAQLEKSRLLSDRFSAERPKGSFSTLEIQRTEQGDSAMYLCASSHRPGQVSNYGYTFGSGTRLTVV.

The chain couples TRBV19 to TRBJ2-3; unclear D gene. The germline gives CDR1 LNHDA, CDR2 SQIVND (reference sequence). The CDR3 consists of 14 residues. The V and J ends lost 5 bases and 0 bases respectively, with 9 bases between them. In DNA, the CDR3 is TGTGCCAGTAGTCTTGCTTTGAGCACAGATACGCAGTATTTT. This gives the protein CASSLALSTDTQYF.

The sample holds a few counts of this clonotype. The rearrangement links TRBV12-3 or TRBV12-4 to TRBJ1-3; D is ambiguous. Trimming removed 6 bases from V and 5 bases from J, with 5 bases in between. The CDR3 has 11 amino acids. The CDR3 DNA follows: TGTGCCAGCAGCCCTCGAAACACCATATATTTT. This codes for CASSPRNTIYF.

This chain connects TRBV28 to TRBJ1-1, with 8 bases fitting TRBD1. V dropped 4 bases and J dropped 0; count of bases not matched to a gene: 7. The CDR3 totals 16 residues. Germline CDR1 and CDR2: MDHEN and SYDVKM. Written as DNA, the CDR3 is TGTGCCAGCAGTTACCGGACAGGGACCATGAACACTGAAGCTTTCTTT. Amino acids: CASSYRTGTMNTEAFF.

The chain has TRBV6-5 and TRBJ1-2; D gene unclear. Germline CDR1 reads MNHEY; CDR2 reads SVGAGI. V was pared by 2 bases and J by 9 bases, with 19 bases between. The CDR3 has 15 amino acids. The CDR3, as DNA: TGTGCCAGCAGTTACGGTCCAGCGGACCCCGTTCGCTACACCTTC. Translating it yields CASSYGPADPVRYTF.

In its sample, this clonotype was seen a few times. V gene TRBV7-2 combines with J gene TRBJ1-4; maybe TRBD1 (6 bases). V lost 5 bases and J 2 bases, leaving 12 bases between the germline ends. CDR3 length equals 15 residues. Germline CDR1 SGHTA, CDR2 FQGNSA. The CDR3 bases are TGTGCCAGCAGCCTCGGACAGTTGACTAATGAAAAACTGTTTTTT. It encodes CASSLGQLTNEKLFF.

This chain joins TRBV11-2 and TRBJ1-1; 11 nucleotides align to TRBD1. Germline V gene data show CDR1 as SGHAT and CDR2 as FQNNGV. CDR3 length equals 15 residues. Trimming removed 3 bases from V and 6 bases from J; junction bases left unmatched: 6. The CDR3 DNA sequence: TGTGCCAGCAGCTTTGGGACAGGGGGATTGGCTGAAGCTTTCTTT. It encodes CASSFGTGGLAEAFF.

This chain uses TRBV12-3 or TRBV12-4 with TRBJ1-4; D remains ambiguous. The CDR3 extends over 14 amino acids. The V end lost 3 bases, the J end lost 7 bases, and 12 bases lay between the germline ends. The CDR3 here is CASSLAGNGEKLFF. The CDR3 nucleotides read TGTGCCAGCAGTTTGGCGGGAAATGGTGAAAAACTGTTTTTT.

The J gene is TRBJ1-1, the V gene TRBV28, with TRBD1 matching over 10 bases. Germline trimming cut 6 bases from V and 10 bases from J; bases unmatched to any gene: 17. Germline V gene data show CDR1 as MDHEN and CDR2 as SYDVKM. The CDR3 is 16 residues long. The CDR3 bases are TGTGCCAGCAGAGCAAACCGGGGACAGGGGAGTACAGTAGCTTTCTTT. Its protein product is CASRANRGQGSTVAFF.

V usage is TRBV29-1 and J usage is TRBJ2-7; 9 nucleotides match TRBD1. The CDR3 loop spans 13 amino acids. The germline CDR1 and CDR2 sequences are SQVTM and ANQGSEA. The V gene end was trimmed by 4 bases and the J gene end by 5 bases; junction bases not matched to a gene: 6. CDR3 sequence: CSVALDRGNEQYF. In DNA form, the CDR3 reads TGCAGCGTTGCCCTTGACAGGGGGAACGAGCAGTACTTC.

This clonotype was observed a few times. CDR3 loop: CASSLSRQMNTEAFF. CDR3 DNA: TGTGCCAGCAGCTTATCGAGACAGATGAACACTGAAGCTTTCTTT. The chain employs TRBV7-2 and TRBJ1-1, with a possible D match to TRBD1 (5 bases). The CDR3 has 15 residues. Germline V gene lookup returns CDR1 SGHTA and CDR2 FQGNSA. V was clipped by 2 bases and J by 0 bases, with 10 bases between them.

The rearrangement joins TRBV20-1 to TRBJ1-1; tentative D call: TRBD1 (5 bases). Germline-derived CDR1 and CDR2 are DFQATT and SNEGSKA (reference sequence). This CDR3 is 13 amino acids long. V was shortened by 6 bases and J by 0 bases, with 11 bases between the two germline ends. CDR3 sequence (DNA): TGCAGTGCCGCTGGGGCGATGAACACTGAAGCTTTCTTT. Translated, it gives CSAAGAMNTEAFF.

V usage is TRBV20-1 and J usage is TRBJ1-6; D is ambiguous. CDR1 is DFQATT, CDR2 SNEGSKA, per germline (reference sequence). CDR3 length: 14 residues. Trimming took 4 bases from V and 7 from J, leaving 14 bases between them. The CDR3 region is CSANLGGWNSPLHF. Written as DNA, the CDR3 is TGCAGTGCTAATCTCGGCGGGTGGAATTCACCCCTCCACTTT.

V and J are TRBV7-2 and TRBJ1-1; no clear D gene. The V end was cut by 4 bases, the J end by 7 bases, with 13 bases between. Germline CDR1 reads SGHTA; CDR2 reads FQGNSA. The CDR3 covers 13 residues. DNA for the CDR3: TGTGCCAGCAGCTCGACGGGAGGCTTTGAAGCTTTCTTT. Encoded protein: CASSSTGGFEAFF. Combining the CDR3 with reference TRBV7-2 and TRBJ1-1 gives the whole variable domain GAGVSQSPSNKVTEKGKDVELRCDPISGHTALYWYRQSLGQGLEFLIYFQGNSAPDKSGLPSDRFSAERTGGSVSTLTIQRTQQEDSAVYLCASSSTGGFEAFFGQGTRLTVV.

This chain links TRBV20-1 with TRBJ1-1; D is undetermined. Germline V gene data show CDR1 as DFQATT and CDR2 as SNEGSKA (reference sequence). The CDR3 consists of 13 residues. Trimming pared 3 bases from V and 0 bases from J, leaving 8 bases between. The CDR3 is CSASSLLNTEAFF. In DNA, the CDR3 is TGCAGTGCTAGCTCCCTACTGAACACTGAAGCTTTCTTT.

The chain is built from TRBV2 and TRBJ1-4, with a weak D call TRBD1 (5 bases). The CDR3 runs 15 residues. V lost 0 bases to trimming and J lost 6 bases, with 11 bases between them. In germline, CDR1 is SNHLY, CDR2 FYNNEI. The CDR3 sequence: CASSEALPGDEKLFF. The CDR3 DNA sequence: TGTGCCAGCAGTGAAGCGCTTCCGGGGGATGAAAAACTGTTTTTT.

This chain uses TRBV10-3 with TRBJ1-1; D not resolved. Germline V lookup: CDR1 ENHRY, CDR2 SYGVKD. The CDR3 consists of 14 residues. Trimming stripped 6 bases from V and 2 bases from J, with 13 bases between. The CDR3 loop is CAISPSVENTEAFF. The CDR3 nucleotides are TGTGCCATCAGCCCCTCAGTTGAAAACACTGAAGCTTTCTTT.

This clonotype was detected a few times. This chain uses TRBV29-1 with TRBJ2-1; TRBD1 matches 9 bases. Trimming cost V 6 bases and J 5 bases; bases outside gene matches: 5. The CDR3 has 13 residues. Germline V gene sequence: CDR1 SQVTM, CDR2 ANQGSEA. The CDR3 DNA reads TGCAGCGTGCCGGGACAGGGCCACAATGAGCAGTTCTTC. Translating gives CSVPGQGHNEQFF.

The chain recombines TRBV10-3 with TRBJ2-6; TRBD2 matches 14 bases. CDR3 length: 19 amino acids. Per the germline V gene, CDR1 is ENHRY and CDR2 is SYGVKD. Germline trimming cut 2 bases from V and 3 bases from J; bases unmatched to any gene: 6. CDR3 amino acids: CAISEGTSGRNGGANVLTF. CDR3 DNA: TGTGCCATCAGTGAGGGGACTAGCGGGAGAAATGGTGGGGCCAACGTCCTGACTTTC.

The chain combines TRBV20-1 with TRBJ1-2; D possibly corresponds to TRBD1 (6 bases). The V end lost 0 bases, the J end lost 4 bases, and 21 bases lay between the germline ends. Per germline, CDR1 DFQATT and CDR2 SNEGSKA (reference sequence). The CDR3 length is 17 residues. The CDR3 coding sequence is TGCAGTGCTAGAGAGGGGGCAGGCCTACGTGGGAGCTATGGCTACACCTTC. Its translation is CSAREGAGLRGSYGYTF.

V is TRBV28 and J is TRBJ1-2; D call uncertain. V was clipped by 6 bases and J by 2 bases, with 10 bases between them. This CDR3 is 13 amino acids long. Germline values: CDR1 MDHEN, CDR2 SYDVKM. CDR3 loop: CASSLGYNYGYTF. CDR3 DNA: TGTGCCAGCAGCTTAGGATACAACTATGGCTACACCTTC.

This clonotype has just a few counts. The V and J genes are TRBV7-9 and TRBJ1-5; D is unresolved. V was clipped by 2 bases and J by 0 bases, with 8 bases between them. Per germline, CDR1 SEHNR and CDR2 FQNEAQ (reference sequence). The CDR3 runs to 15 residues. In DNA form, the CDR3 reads TGTGCCAGCAGCTTAAACCAGAATAGCAATCAGCCCCAGCATTTT. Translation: CASSLNQNSNQPQHF.

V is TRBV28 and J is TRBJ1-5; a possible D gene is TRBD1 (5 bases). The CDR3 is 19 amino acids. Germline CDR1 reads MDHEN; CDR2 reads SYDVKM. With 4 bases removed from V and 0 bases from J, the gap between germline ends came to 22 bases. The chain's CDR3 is CASSSNWDREIYSNQPQHF. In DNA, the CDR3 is TGTGCCAGCAGTTCAAATTGGGACCGAGAAATTTATAGCAATCAGCCCCAGCATTTT.

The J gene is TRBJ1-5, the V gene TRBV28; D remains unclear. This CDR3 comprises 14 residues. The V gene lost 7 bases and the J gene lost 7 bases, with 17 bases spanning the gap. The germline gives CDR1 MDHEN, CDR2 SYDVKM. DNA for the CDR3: TGTGCCAGCAAATTGGGTTCAATTCCCCAGCCCCAGCATTTT. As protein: CASKLGSIPQPQHF.

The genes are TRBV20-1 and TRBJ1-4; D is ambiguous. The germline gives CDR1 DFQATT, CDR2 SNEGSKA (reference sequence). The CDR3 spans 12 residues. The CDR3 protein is CTGVATNEKLFF. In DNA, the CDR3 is TGCACCGGAGTTGCAACTAATGAAAAACTGTTTTTT.

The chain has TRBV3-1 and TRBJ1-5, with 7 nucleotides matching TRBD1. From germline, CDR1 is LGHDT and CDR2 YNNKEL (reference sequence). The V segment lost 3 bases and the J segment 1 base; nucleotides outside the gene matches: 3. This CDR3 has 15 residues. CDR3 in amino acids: CASSQTGQSNQPQHF. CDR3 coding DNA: TGTGCCAGCAGCCAGACGGGACAGAGCAATCAGCCCCAGCATTTT. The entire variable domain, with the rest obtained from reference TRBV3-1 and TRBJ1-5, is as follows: DTAVSQTPKYLVTQMGNDKSIKCEQNLGHDTMYWYKQDSKKFLKIMFSYNNKELIINETVPNRFSPKSPDKAHLNLHINSLELGDSAVYFCASSQTGQSNQPQHFGDGTRLSIL.